The following is a T cell receptor (beta chain) sequence with its context. Because the CDR3's place on the DNA is in doubt, the DNA is left out and the CDR3 is given as listed by TCRdb. Libraries were prepared by immunoSEQ multiplex PCR; TCRdb keeps only in-frame clonotypes and omits some of them. The sample carries tens of thousands of clones, approximately 91% recorded once. These data come from a study of blood T cell repertoires in COVID-19. The receptor was isolated from a woman between 65 and 79 years old with active COVID-19. The sequencing sample was made of peripheral blood.

The CDR3 reads CASSIRARGGQETQYF. V and J are TRBV19 and TRBJ2-5; the table's D call, TRBD2, has no DNA check behind it. The CDR3 has 16 residues if both end residues are counted. The V gene's germline CDR1 is LNHDA and CDR2 SQIVND (reference sequence).